What follows describes a single T cell receptor (beta chain). The antigen remains unidentified. The record originates from a study of cytomegalovirus exposure and HLA in healthy donors. Study-level results: Under in vitro conditions, a few CMV-associated chains were confirmed as specific for CMV antigens.

The PCR had 60 Vbeta and 13 Jbeta primers. Method: immunoSEQ multiplex PCR; TCRdb's copy keeps in-frame clones and lacks some. Among about 160,000 clones listed, just under 80% were seen once. The receptor comes from a woman in her 50s in good health and CMV-seropositive. The source material was PBMCs.

The CDR3 DNA follows: TGTGCCAGCAGCTTAATTGGACAGGGGAGCACAGATACGCAGTATTTT. Translation gives CASSLIGQGSTDTQYF. The chain joins TRBV7-6 to TRBJ2-3; 9 bases fit TRBD1. With 2 bases clipped from V and 0 bases from J, the junction kept 3 bases outside the gene matches. The length of the CDR3 is 16 residues. CDR1 is SGHVS, CDR2 FNYEAQ, per germline.